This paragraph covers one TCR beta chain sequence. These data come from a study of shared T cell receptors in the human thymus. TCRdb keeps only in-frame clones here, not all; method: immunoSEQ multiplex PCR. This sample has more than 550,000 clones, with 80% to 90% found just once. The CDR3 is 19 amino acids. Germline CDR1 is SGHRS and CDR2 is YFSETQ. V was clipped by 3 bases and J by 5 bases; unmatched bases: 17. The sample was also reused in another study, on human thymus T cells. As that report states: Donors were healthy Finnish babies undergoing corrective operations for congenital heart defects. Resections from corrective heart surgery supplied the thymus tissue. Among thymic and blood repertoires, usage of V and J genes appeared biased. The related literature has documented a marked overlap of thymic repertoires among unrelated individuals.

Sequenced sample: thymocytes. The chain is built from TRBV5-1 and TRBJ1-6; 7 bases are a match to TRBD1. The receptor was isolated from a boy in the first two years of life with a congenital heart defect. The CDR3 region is CASSSRPPDLTGNNSPLHF. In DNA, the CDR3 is TGCGCCAGCAGCTCGCGGCCCCCAGATTTGACAGGGAATAATTCACCCCTCCACTTT.